This T cell receptor beta chain came from a study of blood T cells in healthy people across ages. Points from the study as a whole: Long-lived donors had more naive CD4+ cells and higher diversity than aged donors.

Concerning this clonotype: The antigen is unknown.

Using a J-beta primer mix together with a sample-barcoded 5' primer, a second PCR was run for roughly 7 to 12 cycles. Per-sample output comprised a minimum of 3 million paired-end reads containing CDR3. MiXCR, applied by TCRdb to the 5' RACE reads, yields one record per CDR3 protein. The sample has some 710,000 distinct CDR3 sequences, about a fifth seen once. The CDR3 extends over 15 amino acids. CDR1 is SQVTM, CDR2 ANQGSEA, per germline. Deletions cut 1 base from V and 3 bases from J, with 15 bases between. PBMCs, at least 6.5 million per sample, were isolated. Per sample, extraction of total RNA gave at least 5.5 micrograms in every case.

The sample taken for sequencing was blood. V gene TRBV29-1 combines with J gene TRBJ1-2, with D perhaps matching TRBD1 (5 bases). This TCR was recovered from a man between 65 and 79 years old in good health. The CDR3 spells CSVEVGGRGDYGYTF. The DNA of the CDR3 is TGCAGCGTTGAAGTGGGGGGTCGGGGGGACTATGGCTACACCTTC.